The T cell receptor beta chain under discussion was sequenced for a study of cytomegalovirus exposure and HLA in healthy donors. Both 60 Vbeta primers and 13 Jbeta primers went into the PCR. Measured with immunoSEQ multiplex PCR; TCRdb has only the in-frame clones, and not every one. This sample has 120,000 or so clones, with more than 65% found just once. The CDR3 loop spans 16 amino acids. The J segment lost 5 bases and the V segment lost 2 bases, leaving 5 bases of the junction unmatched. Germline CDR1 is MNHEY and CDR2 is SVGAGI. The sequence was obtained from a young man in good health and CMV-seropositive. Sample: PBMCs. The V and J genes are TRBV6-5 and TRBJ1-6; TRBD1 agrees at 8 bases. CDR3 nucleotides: TGTGCCAGCAGTTACGGGACAGGCGGTAATAATTCACCCCTCCACTTT. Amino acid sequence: CASSYGTGGNNSPLHF.